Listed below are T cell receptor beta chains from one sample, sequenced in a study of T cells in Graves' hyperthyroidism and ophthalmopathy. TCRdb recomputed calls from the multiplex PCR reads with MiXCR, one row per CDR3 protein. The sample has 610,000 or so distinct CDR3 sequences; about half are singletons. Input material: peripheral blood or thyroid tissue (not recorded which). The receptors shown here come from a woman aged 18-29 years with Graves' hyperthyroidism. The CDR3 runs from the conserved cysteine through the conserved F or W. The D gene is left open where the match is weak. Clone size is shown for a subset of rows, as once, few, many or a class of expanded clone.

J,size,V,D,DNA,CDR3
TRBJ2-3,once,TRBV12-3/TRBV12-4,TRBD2,TGTGCCAGCAGCTTAGAGACTAGCGGGAGAGAGGATACGCAGTATTTT,CASSLETSGREDTQYF
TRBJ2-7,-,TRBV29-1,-,TGCACCGTACCGGGACCTGGCTACGAGCAGTACTTC,CTVPGPGYEQYF
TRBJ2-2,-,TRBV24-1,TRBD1,TGTGCCACCAGTGATCCGGGACAGGGCATAACCGGGGAGCTGTTTTTT,CATSDPGQGITGELFF
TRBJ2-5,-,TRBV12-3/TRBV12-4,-,TGTGCCAGCAGTGAGGGGGGGTATACGGGCGAGACCCAGTACTTC,CASSEGGYTGETQYF
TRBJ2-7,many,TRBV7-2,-,TGTGCCAGCAGCCCAGGGACACGGATCTACGAGCAGTACTTC,CASSPGTRIYEQYF
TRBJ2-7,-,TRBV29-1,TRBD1,TGCAGCGCCCAGGGGGACGAGCAGTACTTC,CSAQGDEQYF
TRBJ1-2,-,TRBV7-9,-,TGTGCCAGCAGCTTGAAGGGGAAGGCTGGTGGCTACACCTTC,CASSLKGKAGGYTF
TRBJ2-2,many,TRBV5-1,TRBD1,TGCGCCAGCAGCTTAGACGGACAGGACACCGGGGAGCTGTTTTTT,CASSLDGQDTGELFF
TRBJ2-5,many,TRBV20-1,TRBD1,TGCAGTGCTCGCTGGACAGGGGGCCAGGAGACCCAGTACTTC,CSARWTGGQETQYF
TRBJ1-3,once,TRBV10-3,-,TGTGCCATCAGCGAACCCCGGAACACCTTATATTTT,CAISEPRNTLYF
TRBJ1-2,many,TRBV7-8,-,TGTGCCAGCAGCTTAGAGGGAGGGACTGGCTACACCTTC,CASSLEGGTGYTF
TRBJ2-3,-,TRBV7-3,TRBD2,TGTGCCAGCAGCATACTAGCGGGAGTAGATACGCAGTATTTT,CASSILAGVDTQYF
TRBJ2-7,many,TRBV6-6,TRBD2,TGTGCCAGCAGTTACTCGGCTAGCGGTAGGCACGAGCAGTACTTC,CASSYSASGRHEQYF
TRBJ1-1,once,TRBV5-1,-,TGCGCCAGCAGCCTAGACAGGAGGGGTACTGAAGCTTTCTTT,CASSLDRRGTEAFF
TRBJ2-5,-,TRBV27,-,TGTGCCAGCAGTTTGCAGGGGAGCAATCAGCCCCAGTACTTC,CASSLQGSNQPQYF
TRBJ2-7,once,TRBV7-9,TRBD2,TGTGCCAGCGGCAGGAGGGGGACTAGCGGGAGAGGGGAGCAGTACTTC,CASGRRGTSGRGEQYF
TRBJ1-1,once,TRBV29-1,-,TGCAGCGTTGAGGCAGGGAATGAAGCTTTCTTT,CSVEAGNEAFF
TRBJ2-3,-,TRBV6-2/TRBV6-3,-,TGTGCCAGCAGTTACTCGCGGGGATCAGATACGCAGTATTTT,CASSYSRGSDTQYF
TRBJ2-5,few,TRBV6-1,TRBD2,TGTGCCAGCACCCCGGCGGGGGTTACAAGTACCAAAGAGCTGACCCAGTACTTC,CASTPAGVTSTKELTQYF
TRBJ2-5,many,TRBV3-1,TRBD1,TGTGCCAGCAGCCACCTGGACAGGGGGCTAGAGACCCAGTACTTC,CASSHLDRGLETQYF
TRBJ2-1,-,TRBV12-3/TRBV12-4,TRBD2,TGTGCCAGCAGCGGAGCGGGAGAGACCCAGTTCTTC,CASSGAGETQFF
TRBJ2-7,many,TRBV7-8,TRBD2,TGTGCCAGCAGCCCGCTAGCGGGAGGGCCCAACGAGCAGTACTTC,CASSPLAGGPNEQYF
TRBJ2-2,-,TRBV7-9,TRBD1,TGTGCCAGCAGCCTCGGGACAGGGGGCTTT,CASSLGTGGF
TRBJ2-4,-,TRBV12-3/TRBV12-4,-,TGTGCCAGCAGGCTAGCCAAAAACATTCAGTACTTC,CASRLAKNIQYF
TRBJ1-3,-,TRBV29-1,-,TGCAGCGTTGAAGGCCTTTACTCTGGAAACACCATATATTTT,CSVEGLYSGNTIYF
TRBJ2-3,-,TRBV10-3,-,TGTGCCATCAGTGAGGTGGGCAGGGAAGATACGCAGTATTTT,CAISEVGREDTQYF
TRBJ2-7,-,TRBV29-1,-,TGCAGCGTGGGGAGCTTCAATGAGCAGTACTTC,CSVGSFNEQYF
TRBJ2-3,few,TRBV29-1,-,TGCAGCGTTGATCACACAGATACGCAGTATTTT,CSVDHTDTQYF